Each of the 27 T cell receptor beta chains below was sequenced from the same sample in a study of long-term antiretroviral therapy in people with HIV. Sequencing relied on immunoSEQ assay v3.0, run at survey level. Repertoires were generated with immunoSEQ multiplex PCR, while TCRdb's copy carries only in-frame clones and drops some. The data show 30,000 to 40,000 clones, approximately 84% seen once. Sequences were derived from unsorted PBMCs, sampled 3.1 years after starting antiretroviral therapy. These receptor sequences come from a woman between 45 and 65 years old with HIV.

The rearrangement links TRBV15 to TRBJ1-4; tentatively, D is TRBD1 (5 bases). Per germline, CDR1 LNHNV and CDR2 YYDKDF (reference sequence). Trimming removed 1 base at V and 0 bases at J, with 12 bases between. CDR3 length equals 17 residues. The CDR3 is CATSRGGGTATNEKLFF. The CDR3 bases are TGTGCCACCAGCAGAGGGGGAGGGACGGCAACTAATGAAAAACTGTTTTTT.

V and J are TRBV27 and TRBJ2-3, with 11 bases aligning to TRBD2. V lost 2 bases and J lost 1; bases outside the gene matches: 5. Germline-derived CDR1 and CDR2 are MNHEY and SMNVEV (reference sequence). This CDR3 comprises 17 residues. The CDR3 DNA is TGTGCCAGCAGTTTAGTACTAGCGGGGGCCGGCACAGATACGCAGTATTTT. Translation gives CASSLVLAGAGTDTQYF.

This sequence joins TRBV5-1 and TRBJ2-5; D is possibly TRBD1 or TRBD2 (5 bases each). Germline V gene sequence: CDR1 SGHRS, CDR2 YFSETQ. Trimming left V 5 bases short and J 3 bases short, with 14 bases between. This CDR3 comprises 14 residues. CDR3 loop: CASRTGRTEETQYF. The CDR3 DNA reads TGCGCCAGCAGGACGGGACGGACGGAAGAGACCCAGTACTTC.

The table lists this clone with a count of one. The V gene is TRBV5-1, the J gene TRBJ2-5, with D maybe TRBD2 (6 bases). Per germline, CDR1 SGHRS and CDR2 YFSETQ. CDR3 length: 15 residues. Trimming cost V 2 bases and J 6 bases, with 17 bases left between them. The chain's CDR3 is CASSFGGSASKTQYF. The DNA for the CDR3 is TGCGCCAGCAGCTTTGGGGGGTCGGCTTCTAAGACCCAGTACTTC.

This clone was detected a few times. This chain joins TRBV5-6 and TRBJ1-5, with a possible D match to TRBD1 (5 bases). CDR1 is SGHDT, CDR2 YYEEEE, per germline. The CDR3 contains 14 residues. Trimming took off 4 bases at V and 4 bases at J, with 12 bases between the two ends. CDR3 nucleotide sequence: TGTGCCAGCAGCCCAACTCCAGGGAATCAGCCCCAGCATTTT. Its translation: CASSPTPGNQPQHF.

This clone turned up a few times. The J gene is TRBJ1-5, the V gene TRBV6-1, with unresolved D. The V gene lost 1 base and the J gene lost 6 bases, with 7 bases spanning the gap. The CDR3 loop spans 13 amino acids. Germline values: CDR1 MNHNS, CDR2 SASEGT. The CDR3 nucleotides read TGTGCCAGCAGTGAAGGGAACGGTCAGCCCCAGCATTTT. Translating gives CASSEGNGQPQHF.

V usage is TRBV5-1 and J usage is TRBJ1-5; D not resolved. Germline V lookup: CDR1 SGHRS, CDR2 YFSETQ. V was clipped by 5 bases and J by 2 bases, with 11 bases between them. The CDR3 is made up of 14 amino acids. CDR3 DNA sequence: TGCGCCAGCAGTTCGGGTCTTGGCAATCAGCCCCAGCATTTT. Residues: CASSSGLGNQPQHF.

V and J are TRBV7-2 and TRBJ2-3; a weak D match, TRBD1 (7 bases). The V gene lost 5 bases and the J gene lost 4 bases, with 16 bases spanning the gap. The germline gives CDR1 SGHTA, CDR2 FQGNSA. This CDR3 is 15 amino acids long. The CDR3 reads CASSQHTRGADTQYF. The CDR3 DNA reads as TGTGCCAGCAGCCAACACACCAGGGGGGCAGATACGCAGTATTTT.

This clone occurred a few times. V gene TRBV29-1 combines with J gene TRBJ1-5; no clear D. Germline values: CDR1 SQVTM, CDR2 ANQGSEA. The CDR3 sequence is 13 residues long. The V gene lost 2 bases and the J gene lost 0 bases, with 5 bases spanning the gap. The CDR3 region is CSVETTSNQPQHF. DNA for the CDR3: TGCAGCGTTGAAACAACTAGCAATCAGCCCCAGCATTTT.

The chain couples TRBV30 to TRBJ2-2; D perhaps matches TRBD1 (5 bases). Germline CDR1 is GTSNPN and CDR2 is SVGIG (reference sequence). The CDR3 consists of 18 residues. V lost 6 bases to trimming and J lost 0 bases, with 23 bases between them. CDR3 residues: CACVPPVRQLSNTGELFF. The CDR3 DNA is TGTGCCTGTGTCCCTCCAGTTCGACAGTTATCGAACACCGGGGAGCTGTTTTTT.

This clone was found a few times. The genes are TRBV7-9 and TRBJ1-4, with TRBD1 identical over 10 bases. Germline V gives CDR1 SEHNR, CDR2 FQNEAQ (reference sequence). V was pared by 4 bases and J by 5 bases, with 4 bases of the junction left unmatched. The CDR3 has 15 amino acids. The CDR3 loop reads CASSSGQGRNEKLFF. The CDR3 bases are TGTGCCAGCAGCTCGGGACAGGGGAGAAATGAAAAACTGTTTTTT.

The V and J genes are TRBV15 and TRBJ2-7; maybe TRBD1 (5 bases). The CDR3 extends over 16 amino acids. V was clipped by 0 bases and J by 3 bases, with 15 bases between them. Germline V gene data show CDR1 as LNHNV and CDR2 as YYDKDF (reference sequence). Here the CDR3 reads CATSRERQTINYEQYF. The CDR3 DNA follows: TGTGCCACCAGCAGAGAAAGACAGACGATAAACTACGAGCAGTACTTC.

The chain uses TRBV5-1 and TRBJ1-1; D is perhaps TRBD1 (5 bases). Between the trimmed V and J ends, which lost 4 bases and 4 bases, there was a span of 20 bases. Germline CDR1 reads SGHRS; CDR2 reads YFSETQ. The CDR3 has 16 amino acids. The CDR3 nucleotides read TGCGCCAGCAGCCCGGGGATCGGGGACTTCATCACTGAAGCTTTCTTT. Residues: CASSPGIGDFITEAFF.

The sample holds one count of this clone. The rearrangement uses TRBV11-1 and TRBJ2-1, with 9 positions matching TRBD1. The junction had 3 bases not matched to a gene; V was cut back by 6 bases and J by 0 bases. The CDR3 is made up of 15 amino acids. Germline assignment: CDR1 SGHAT and CDR2 FQDESV (reference sequence). The CDR3 sequence is CASRLGQGSYNEQFF. In DNA form, the CDR3 reads TGTGCCAGCAGGCTGGGACAGGGCTCCTACAATGAGCAGTTCTTC.

The chain joins TRBV2 to TRBJ2-7; D call uncertain. Germline V gives CDR1 SNHLY, CDR2 FYNNEI. This CDR3 region has 11 residues. V was trimmed by 6 bases and J by 5 bases, leaving 8 bases between them. The CDR3 DNA is TGTGCCAGCAGGGGTGGTCACGAGCAGTACTTC. Protein sequence: CASRGGHEQYF.

The V call is TRBV4-1, the J call TRBJ1-1; 9 bases are shared with TRBD1. Germline lookup yields CDR1 MGHRA and CDR2 YSYEKL. The CDR3 extends over 14 amino acids. V was clipped by 3 bases and J by 4 bases; unmatched bases: 3. CDR3: CASSHTGGVTEAFF. The DNA for the CDR3 is TGCGCCAGCAGCCATACAGGGGGCGTCACTGAAGCTTTCTTT.

CDR3 DNA sequence: TGCGCCAGCAGCTCAACAGGGGGCTGGGGAGATACGCAGTATTTT. Protein sequence: CASSSTGGWGDTQYF. The chain employs TRBV5-1 and TRBJ2-3, with 9 positions matching TRBD1. J gave up 5 bases and V 3 bases, and 7 bases lay outside the gene matches. The CDR3 is made up of 15 amino acids. From germline, CDR1 is SGHRS and CDR2 YFSETQ.

The V call is TRBV20-1, the J call TRBJ2-1; no clear D gene. V lost 4 bases to trimming and J lost 5 bases, with 6 bases between them. CDR3 length: 11 amino acids. Germline V gene data show CDR1 as DFQATT and CDR2 as SNEGSKA (reference sequence). DNA for the CDR3: TGCAGTGCTATGACCGACAATGAGCAGTTCTTC. Translated: CSAMTDNEQFF.

The rearrangement links TRBV6-1 to TRBJ2-3; 11 bases are a match to TRBD1. After removal of 6 bases from V and 7 bases from J, the junction contained 9 bases not matched to a gene. CDR1 and CDR2 (germline): MNHNS, SASEGT. CDR3 length equals 15 residues. For the CDR3, the DNA is TGTGCCAGCAGGGTGGACAGGGGGCAAGTAAATACGCAGTATTTT. It encodes CASRVDRGQVNTQYF.

The V and J genes are TRBV5-1 and TRBJ1-3; the D is unclear. This CDR3 has 14 amino acids. Germline V gene lookup returns CDR1 SGHRS and CDR2 YFSETQ. Trimming left V 3 bases short and J 2 bases short, with 9 bases between. CDR3 DNA sequence: TGCGCCAGCAGCTCTGCTGGGACTGGAAACACCATATATTTT. It encodes CASSSAGTGNTIYF.

The rearrangement links TRBV5-6 to TRBJ2-7; perhaps D is TRBD1 or TRBD2 (5 bases each). The ends were cut back, 4 bases at V and 1 base at J, with 9 bases in the middle. The CDR3 sequence is 13 residues long. In germline, CDR1 is SGHDT, CDR2 YYEEEE. In DNA form, the CDR3 reads TGTGCCAGCAGCCCGGGACGGTCCTACGAGCAGTACGTC. Amino acid sequence: CASSPGRSYEQYV.

V gene TRBV5-1 combines with J gene TRBJ2-7; 12 positions match TRBD2. From germline, CDR1 is SGHRS and CDR2 YFSETQ. The CDR3 is 18 residues long. The V gene end was trimmed by 4 bases and the J gene end by 3 bases; junction bases not matched to a gene: 14. The CDR3 DNA reads TGCGCCAGCAGCCGGGAGCCCCAAGGACTAGCGGGGCTCTACGAGCAGTACTTC. Its protein is CASSREPQGLAGLYEQYF.

The rearrangement uses TRBV10-2 and TRBJ2-7, with 9 bases identical to TRBD2. The germline gives CDR1 WSHSY, CDR2 SAAADI. The ends lost 10 bases at V and 2 bases at J; junction bases unmatched: 9. The CDR3 runs to 14 residues. The CDR3 loop reads CATSLAGPAYEQYV. CDR3 sequence (DNA): TGCGCCACCTCGCTAGCGGGGCCAGCCTACGAGCAGTACGTC.

The chain carries TRBV4-2 and TRBJ1-3; D remains unclear. Trimming shortened V by 1 base and J by 4 bases, and 17 bases separated the two germline ends. Looked up from germline, CDR1 is LGHNA and CDR2 is YNFKEQ. The CDR3 has 17 amino acids. CDR3 DNA: TGTGCCAGCAGCCAAGTGACAATTGATGTCTCGGGAAACACCATATATTTT. As protein: CASSQVTIDVSGNTIYF.

The CDR3 sequence: CASKGGSGSGNTIYF. In nucleotides, the CDR3 is TGTGCCAGCAAGGGGGGGTCGGGTTCTGGAAACACCATATATTTT. The V gene is TRBV27, the J gene TRBJ1-3, with D perhaps TRBD1 (6 bases). Germline V gene lookup returns CDR1 MNHEY and CDR2 SMNVEV (reference sequence). The V end was cut by 7 bases, the J end by 1 base, with 14 bases between. The CDR3 runs to 15 residues.

The chain joins TRBV25-1 to TRBJ1-4; no definite D call. V dropped 1 base and J dropped 5 bases, with 8 bases sitting between them. The germline V gene has CDR1 MGHDK and CDR2 SYGVNS. This CDR3 has 14 residues. As DNA, the CDR3 is TGTGCCAGCAGTGAATTGTCGTTCAATGAAAAACTGTTTTTT. Translation: CASSELSFNEKLFF. Complete variable domain (other parts from reference TRBV25-1 and TRBJ1-4): EADIYQTPRYLVIGTGKKITLECSQTMGHDKMYWYQQDPGMELHLIHYSYGVNSTEKGDLSSESTVSRIRTEHFPLTLESARPSHTSQYLCASSELSFNEKLFFGSGTQLSVL.

The CDR3 nucleotides read TGTGCCAGTAGGGATAGCGGGGGGTCTTACGGCAAAAACATTCAGTACTTC. Protein product: CASRDSGGSYGKNIQYF. This chain joins TRBV19 and TRBJ2-4; 10 bases are a match to TRBD2. V lost 6 bases to trimming and J lost 3 bases; unmatched junction nucleotides: 11. The germline gives CDR1 LNHDA, CDR2 SQIVND (reference sequence). The CDR3 contains 17 residues.